A single sample is the source of the 23 T cell receptor beta chains below, sequenced in a study of cytomegalovirus exposure and HLA in healthy donors. The PCR had 60 Vbeta and 13 Jbeta primers. Assay used: immunoSEQ multiplex PCR; TCRdb lists only in-frame clones, some missing. The sample holds approximately 59,000 clones, 65% to 80% seen once. The material sequenced was PBMCs. The receptors stem from a man aged 40-49 years in good health and CMV-seropositive.

Ten or more counts support this clone. The chain employs TRBV19 and TRBJ2-7; D is uncertain. This CDR3 comprises 13 residues. Trimming stripped 1 base from V and 2 bases from J, with 6 bases between. The germline CDR1 and CDR2 sequences are LNHDA and SQIVND (reference sequence). The CDR3, as DNA: TGTGCCAGTAGTATAGGTCTCGCCTACGAGCAGTACTTC. It is translated as CASSIGLAYEQYF.

Notes on this clone: Compared with germline, one end of the junction differs, possibly owing to a read error. J is TRBJ2-5 and V is TRBV7-7, with 7 bases fitting TRBD2. Germline V gene lookup returns CDR1 SSHAT and CDR2 FNYEAQ (reference sequence). The CDR3 consists of 14 residues. CDR3 amino acids: CASSPGLGKETQYF. DNA for the CDR3: TGTGCTAGCAGCCCAGGACTAGGAAAAGAGACCCAGTACTTC.

V is TRBV7-2 and J is TRBJ2-3, with 8 bases aligning to TRBD1. The J segment lost 2 bases and the V segment lost 1 base, leaving 2 bases of the junction unmatched. CDR3 length equals 15 residues. Per germline, CDR1 SGHTA and CDR2 FQGNSA. Here the CDR3 reads CASSLGQGFTDTQYF. The CDR3 bases are TGTGCCAGCAGCTTAGGACAGGGGTTCACAGATACGCAGTATTTT. Variable domain in full (rest from reference TRBV7-2 and TRBJ2-3): GAGVSQSPSNKVTEKGKDVELRCDPISGHTALYWYRQSLGQGLEFLIYFQGNSAPDKSGLPSDRFSAERTGGSVSTLTIQRTQQEDSAVYLCASSLGQGFTDTQYFGPGTRLTVL.

The chain uses TRBV7-9 and TRBJ1-2; D might be TRBD1 (6 bases). Trimming took 5 bases from V and 8 from J, leaving 24 bases between them. Per germline, CDR1 SEHNR and CDR2 FQNEAQ (reference sequence). The CDR3 consists of 16 residues. The CDR3 reads CASSAHTGLDLGGYTF. The CDR3 bases are TGTGCCAGCAGCGCGCACACAGGGCTCGACCTAGGCGGCTACACCTTC.

The chain uses TRBV27 and TRBJ2-6; 7 bases line up with TRBD2. This CDR3 contains 20 residues. Germline V lookup: CDR1 MNHEY, CDR2 SMNVEV (reference sequence). V lost 3 bases, J lost 0 bases, and 14 bases stayed unmatched. CDR3 nucleotide sequence: TGTGCCAGCAGTTTCGACACCCGAGAGCGGGGCAGCTCTGGGGCCAACGTCCTGACTTTC. Translating it yields CASSFDTRERGSSGANVLTF.

V and J are TRBV14 and TRBJ1-1; 7 bases line up with TRBD1. The CDR3 has 14 amino acids. With 4 bases clipped from V and 1 base from J, the junction kept 3 bases outside the gene matches. The V gene's germline CDR1 is SGHDN and CDR2 FVKESK. The CDR3: CASSRDSGNTEAFF. In DNA form, the CDR3 reads TGTGCCAGCAGCCGGGACAGCGGGAACACTGAAGCTTTCTTT.

V usage is TRBV18 and J usage is TRBJ1-1; 7 nucleotides match TRBD1. J was trimmed by 5 bases and V by 2 bases; bases with no gene match: 8. Germline assignment: CDR1 KGHSH and CDR2 LQKENI. This CDR3 region has 15 residues. The chain's CDR3 is CASSPNRDSKTEAFF. CDR3 in DNA: TGTGCCAGCTCACCAAACCGGGACAGTAAAACTGAAGCTTTCTTT.

The chain uses TRBV5-6 and TRBJ2-7; 9 bases are shared with TRBD1. With V trimmed by 3 bases and J by 4 bases, 8 bases remained unmatched. The CDR3 has 15 amino acids. From germline, CDR1 is SGHDT and CDR2 YYEEEE. The CDR3 reads CASSSQGARHYEQYF. The CDR3 nucleotides are TGTGCCAGCAGCTCACAGGGGGCACGTCATTACGAGCAGTACTTC.

The V and J genes are TRBV29-1 and TRBJ2-3; TRBD1 might be the D (6 bases). V was pared by 4 bases and J by 2 bases, with 16 bases between. The CDR3 runs 15 residues. Germline CDR1 SQVTM, CDR2 ANQGSEA. DNA for the CDR3: TGCAGCGTTGGTGTTGGGGGCGGTGCCACAGATACGCAGTATTTT. Translating gives CSVGVGGGATDTQYF.

The V call is TRBV4-1, the J call TRBJ1-6, with D maybe TRBD1 (5 bases). The CDR3 has 14 residues. Germline V lookup: CDR1 MGHRA, CDR2 YSYEKL. V lost 1 base and J 9 bases, leaving 10 bases between the germline ends. DNA of the CDR3: TGCGCCAGCAGCCAAGGGGGGGTAGGTTCACCCCTCCACTTT. Translating it yields CASSQGGVGSPLHF.

The genes are TRBV27 and TRBJ2-3, with a weak D call TRBD1 (5 bases). Germline CDR1 and CDR2: MNHEY and SMNVEV (reference sequence). V lost 4 bases, J lost 6 bases, and 23 bases lay in between. The CDR3 is 17 residues long. CDR3 in DNA: TGTGCCAGCAGTTCACTGGGGCGGCGAAGCGATGGCGATACGCAGTATTTT. This gives the protein CASSSLGRRSDGDTQYF.

The genes are TRBV10-3 and TRBJ2-7; D gene ambiguous. Trimming took off 3 bases at V and 0 bases at J, with 6 bases between the two ends. The CDR3 totals 13 residues. The germline V gene encodes CDR1 ENHRY and CDR2 SYGVKD. CDR3 nucleotide sequence: TGTGCCATCAGTGATTCAGGCTCCTACGAGCAGTACTTC. This translates into CAISDSGSYEQYF.

This rearrangement joins TRBV7-2 to TRBJ2-3; 7 nucleotides line up with TRBD2. Germline-derived CDR1 and CDR2 are SGHTA and FQGNSA. The CDR3 runs 13 residues. Germline trimming cut 5 bases from V and 9 bases from J; bases unmatched to any gene: 8. CDR3 sequence (DNA): TGTGCCAGCAGCCAGACGTCAGCGGGAACGCAGTATTTT. This gives the protein CASSQTSAGTQYF.

This rearrangement joins TRBV19 to TRBJ2-3; no clear D. The length of the CDR3 is 12 residues. Germline-derived CDR1 and CDR2 are LNHDA and SQIVND (reference sequence). The ends were cut back, 7 bases at V and 0 bases at J, with 5 bases in the middle. The CDR3 here is CASIGSTDTQYF. The CDR3 DNA reads TGTGCCAGTATCGGGAGCACAGATACGCAGTATTTT.

The chain recombines TRBV5-3 with TRBJ2-2, with no clear D. TRBV5-3 is an open reading frame whose function is uncertain. The germline V and J ends were trimmed by 3 bases and 2 bases, with 29 bases remaining between them. The CDR3 totals 21 residues. CDR3 protein: CARSSNLKLSPKYKNTGELFF. The CDR3 nucleotides are TGTGCCAGAAGCTCAAATCTGAAGTTATCCCCGAAGTACAAAAACACCGGGGAGCTGTTTTTT.

The chain uses TRBV18 and TRBJ2-7, with TRBD1 identical over 7 bases. After removal of 2 bases from V and 4 bases from J, the junction contained 8 bases not matched to a gene. This CDR3 is built from 15 residues. CDR1 is KGHSH, CDR2 LQKENI, per germline. CDR3 coding DNA: TGTGCCAGCTCACCAAATTGGGACAGACTATACGAGCAGTACTTC. Amino acid sequence: CASSPNWDRLYEQYF.

The genes are TRBV2 and TRBJ2-2, with 9 bases matching TRBD1. Germline CDR1 SNHLY, CDR2 FYNNEI. The CDR3 is made up of 19 amino acids. The junction had 20 bases not matched to a gene; V was cut back by 7 bases and J by 5 bases. The CDR3 DNA follows: TGTGCCAGCACTGTAACACAGGGGGCGAAGGGACCGACGACCGGGGAGCTGTTTTTT. It is translated as CASTVTQGAKGPTTGELFF. Full variable domain (outside the CDR3, taken from reference TRBV2 and TRBJ2-2): EPEVTQTPSHQVTQMGQEVILRCVPISNHLYFYWYRQILGQKVEFLVSFYNNEISEKSEIFDDQFSVERPDGSNFTLKIRSTKLEDSAMYFCASTVTQGAKGPTTGELFFGEGSRLTVL.

This sequence joins TRBV7-3 and TRBJ2-1, with 9 bases that match TRBD2. This CDR3 spans 16 amino acids. V shed 3 bases, J shed 2 bases, and the junction held 5 bases outside the gene matches. Germline V gene lookup returns CDR1 SGHTA and CDR2 FQGTGA. The CDR3 DNA follows: TGTGCCAGCAGCTTCTATGGCGGGGGGGCCTACAATGAGCAGTTCTTC. It translates to CASSFYGGGAYNEQFF.

J is TRBJ1-2 and V is TRBV19; D perhaps matches TRBD1 (5 bases). The length of the CDR3 is 17 residues. CDR1 LNHDA and CDR2 SQIVND come from the germline V gene (reference sequence). V lost 3 bases, J lost 5 bases, and 22 bases lay in between. This CDR3 is CASSIAFRWADNYGYTF. The CDR3 coding sequence is TGTGCCAGTAGTATCGCATTTAGGTGGGCGGACAATTATGGCTACACCTTC.

This chain uses TRBV6-1 with TRBJ2-7; D is unresolved. Per germline, CDR1 MNHNS and CDR2 SASEGT. The V and J ends lost 3 bases and 3 bases respectively, with 15 bases between them. The CDR3 is 15 residues long. The CDR3 sequence is CASSDFIGVDYEQYF. The CDR3 DNA follows: TGTGCCAGCAGTGACTTTATAGGAGTGGACTACGAGCAGTACTTC.

This clone was picked up one time. One end of the junction does not line up with germline, which may come from a read error. The chain has TRBV7-9 and TRBJ1-2, with D uncertain. There are 14 residues in the CDR3. The V gene's germline CDR1 is SEHNR and CDR2 FQNEAQ (reference sequence). The CDR3 here is CSSSSVASNYGYTF. As DNA, the CDR3 is TGTTCCAGCAGCTCCGTGGCCTCTAACTATGGCTACACCTTC.

This clone was counted many times. The chain has TRBV7-9 and TRBJ1-2; 8 positions agree with TRBD1. This CDR3 has 13 residues. Germline lookup yields CDR1 SEHNR and CDR2 FQNEAQ (reference sequence). Unmatched junction bases numbered 1, after V lost 1 base and J lost 6 bases. The CDR3 reads CASSLGTGNGYTF. In nucleotides, the CDR3 is TGTGCCAGCAGCTTAGGGACAGGGAATGGCTACACCTTC.

In its sample, this clone was seen a few times. The chain combines TRBV6-6 with TRBJ1-5, with D unclear. This CDR3 spans 13 amino acids. Germline CDR1 reads MNHNY; CDR2 reads SVGAGI (reference sequence). V was clipped by 7 bases and J by 5 bases, with 12 bases between them. The CDR3 region has the DNA TGTGCCAGCACCGAACGAGCCGATCAGCCCCAGCATTTT. Its translation: CASTERADQPQHF.